The 32 T cell receptor beta chains given below trace back to one sample, sequenced in a study of T cell clonality in common variable immunodeficiency. Regarding the study as a whole: Fewer deletions and N-nucleotide insertions were reportedly seen in common variable immunodeficiency TCR beta sequences.

Their antigens are not known. Assay: immunoSEQ multiplex PCR; the TCRdb copy retains only in-frame clones and omits some. The table records about 23,000 clones without singletons, the ten largest covering roughly 8.8%. What was sequenced was peripheral blood mononuclear cells. The source of these receptors is a human donor with common variable immunodeficiency.

Ten or more counts support this clone. The CDR3 is cut off 3 residues early in the read; its end comes from the germline J gene. The J gene is TRBJ2-3, the V gene TRBV20-1, with D possibly matching TRBD1 (6 bases). V lost 0 bases and J 2 bases, leaving 15 bases between the germline ends. This CDR3 has 16 residues. Germline lookup yields CDR1 DFQATT and CDR2 SNEGSKA (reference sequence). The CDR3 loop reads CSARDSATGFTDTQYF. The CDR3 bases that were read are TGCAGTGCTAGAGATTCTGCAACAGGGTTCACAGATACG.

This clone was seen only a few times. CDR3 sequence: CSVIFSGNTIYF. The sequenced part of the CDR3 DNA is TGCAGCGTTATATTCTCTGGAAACACC. This rearrangement joins TRBV29-1 to TRBJ1-3; no firm D call. The read falls 3 residues short of the CDR3 end, and the missing part is taken from the germline J gene. V was trimmed by 5 bases and J by 0 bases, leaving 5 bases between them. The CDR3 has 12 residues. Per germline, CDR1 SQVTM and CDR2 ANQGSEA.

This clone was found a few times. The CDR3 end is not reached by the read, which stops 3 residues before it; the germline J gene fills it in. This sequence joins TRBV7-2 and TRBJ1-1; D possibly corresponds to TRBD1 (6 bases). Trimming pared 5 bases from V and 0 bases from J, leaving 10 bases between. CDR3 length equals 14 residues. Germline V gene sequence: CDR1 SGHTA, CDR2 FQGNSA. The CDR3 DNA, read in part, is TGTGCCAGCAGCCTCCAGGGGATGAACACTGAA. Encoded protein: CASSLQGMNTE. The CDR3 reads in full as CASSLQGMNTEAFF.

Regarding this clone: The read gets to within 3 residues of the CDR3 end, and the germline J gene fills in the rest. This chain joins TRBV19 and TRBJ2-1; 10 bases map to TRBD2. Germline values: CDR1 LNHDA, CDR2 SQIVND (reference sequence). V was clipped by 3 bases and J by 7 bases; unmatched bases: 3. The CDR3 contains 14 residues. CDR3 in amino acids: CASSIELAGNEQFF. CDR3 bases read: TGTGCCAGTAGTATCGAACTAGCGGGGAATGAG.

This clone was recorded many times. Read coverage stops 3 residues before the CDR3 terminus; the germline J gene supplies the remainder. V gene TRBV10-2 combines with J gene TRBJ2-1, with 14 nucleotides matching TRBD2. Trimming cost V 6 bases and J 8 bases; bases outside gene matches: 9. In germline, CDR1 is WSHSY, CDR2 SAAADI. This CDR3 spans 16 amino acids. The CDR3 is CASRATGTSGSDEQFF. CDR3 DNA (partial): TGCGCCAGCAGGGCTACCGGGACTAGCGGGAGCGATGAG.

About this clone: The read comes to an end 3 residues before the CDR3 does, leaving the germline J gene to fill in the end. V gene TRBV7-2 combines with J gene TRBJ1-1; D not certain. CDR3 length equals 13 residues. In germline, CDR1 is SGHTA, CDR2 FQGNSA. CDR3 residues: CASSLWVAAEAFF. CDR3 DNA (partial): TGTGCCAGCAGCTTATGGGTAGCGGCGGAA.

This clone was seen a few times. The CDR3 goes on 3 residues after the read ends, and that part is filled in from the germline J gene. This rearrangement joins TRBV6-2 or TRBV6-3 to TRBJ2-1; 15 bases line up with TRBD2. This CDR3 contains 16 residues. V lost 6 bases to trimming and J lost 7 bases; unmatched junction nucleotides: 7. The V gene's germline CDR1 is MNHEY and CDR2 SVGEGT. CDR3 amino acids: CASSPKGTSGGNEQFF. Partial CDR3 DNA: TGTGCCAGCAGCCCGAAAGGGACTAGCGGGGGGAATGAG.

This clone occurred many times. The read falls 3 residues short of the CDR3 end, and the missing part is taken from the germline J gene. The genes are TRBV5-1 and TRBJ2-1; 9 positions match TRBD1. This CDR3 is built from 14 residues. Germline assignment: CDR1 SGHRS and CDR2 YFSETQ. Germline trimming cut 5 bases from V and 6 bases from J; bases unmatched to any gene: 6. CDR3 protein: CASRGQGPSNEQFF. The part of the CDR3 DNA that was read is TGCGCCAGCAGGGGACAGGGACCCTCCAATGAG.

This clone was detected a few times. The CDR3 is cut off 3 residues early in the read; its end comes from the germline J gene. The chain combines TRBV19 with TRBJ1-5; 7 bases align to TRBD1. The CDR3 is 14 amino acids. Germline V gene sequence: CDR1 LNHDA, CDR2 SQIVND (reference sequence). J lost 3 bases, V lost 5 bases, and 4 bases had no gene match. The sequenced part of the CDR3 DNA is TGTGCCAGTAGTTACAGGGGTAACAATCAGCCC. Translated: CASSYRGNNQP. The full CDR3 sequence reads CASSYRGNNQPQHF.

This clone was observed at least ten times. CDR3 DNA (partial): TGTGCCAGCAGCAACTCGGGACAGTCCTATGGC. Translation gives CASSNSGQSYG. The complete CDR3 sequence is CASSNSGQSYGYTF. This chain links TRBV2 with TRBJ1-2, with 7 nucleotides matching TRBD1. With the read ending 3 residues before the CDR3 end, the germline J gene is used to fill in that end. J gave up 4 bases and V 6 bases, and 8 bases lay outside the gene matches. Per the germline V gene, CDR1 is SNHLY and CDR2 is FYNNEI. CDR3 length: 14 residues.

The table lists this clone with a few counts. The observed sequence ends 3 residues before the CDR3 terminus, with the missing tail filled in from the germline J gene. This chain joins TRBV2 and TRBJ1-1; TRBD1 is a possible D gene (5 bases). This CDR3 has 14 amino acids. Per the germline V gene, CDR1 is SNHLY and CDR2 is FYNNEI. The V end was cut by 5 bases, the J end by 4 bases, with 14 bases between. The chain's CDR3 is CASSYQGGGTEAFF. The covered CDR3 bases are TGTGCCAGCAGTTACCAGGGAGGTGGCACTGAA.

In the case of this clone: Coverage ceases 3 residues before the CDR3 finishes, and the germline J gene fills in the end. The rearrangement joins TRBV7-2 to TRBJ2-7, with 8 bases identical to TRBD1. The V gene's germline CDR1 is SGHTA and CDR2 FQGNSA. The CDR3 sequence is 15 residues long. V shed 4 bases, J shed 1 base, and the junction held 6 bases outside the gene matches. CDR3 sequence reads: CASSYGTGGSYEQYF. CDR3 DNA (partial): TGTGCCAGCAGCTACGGGACAGGTGGTTCCTACGAG.

On this clone: The read halts 3 residues ahead of the CDR3 end, with the missing end drawn from the germline J gene. The gene calls are TRBV5-1 and TRBJ2-1; 12 bases match TRBD2. The V gene's germline CDR1 is SGHRS and CDR2 YFSETQ. The CDR3 loop spans 19 amino acids. After removal of 2 bases from V and 7 bases from J, the junction contained 16 bases not matched to a gene. The CDR3 reads CASSLASGGAQIGRNEQFF. The DNA read from the CDR3 is TGCGCCAGCAGCTTAGCTAGCGGGGGGGCCCAAATTGGCAGAAATGAG.

As regards this clone: The CDR3 is cut off 3 residues early in the read; its end comes from the germline J gene. J is TRBJ1-6 and V is TRBV7-2; D remains unclear. Looked up from germline, CDR1 is SGHTA and CDR2 is FQGNSA. CDR3 length: 12 amino acids. V lost 5 bases and J lost 5, with 4 bases in between. CDR3 sequence reads: CASSGHNSPLHF. CDR3 DNA (partial): TGTGCCAGCAGCGGGCATAATTCACCC.

Concerning this clone itself: Read coverage stops 3 residues before the CDR3 terminus; the germline J gene supplies the remainder. The chain has TRBV19 and TRBJ1-5, with D perhaps matching TRBD1 (6 bases). The length of the CDR3 is 14 residues. The germline V gene has CDR1 LNHDA and CDR2 SQIVND (reference sequence). The V and J ends lost 2 bases and 7 bases respectively, with 12 bases between them. The sequenced part of the CDR3 DNA is TGTGCCAGTAGTATAATCACAGGGTGGCAGCCC. Its protein product is CASSIITGWQP. From start to end, the CDR3 is CASSIITGWQPQHF.

There are many counts of this clone. The CDR3 end is not reached by the read, which stops 3 residues before it; the germline J gene fills it in. The V and J genes are TRBV18 and TRBJ1-1; tentatively, D is TRBD1 (6 bases). The CDR3 has 14 amino acids. The germline V gene has CDR1 KGHSH and CDR2 LQKENI. Partial CDR3 DNA: TGTGCCAGCTCACCACTCGGTAAGACAGGAGAA. Translating it yields CASSPLGKTGE. The entire CDR3 is CASSPLGKTGEAFF.

A word on this clone: Read coverage stops 3 residues before the CDR3 terminus; the germline J gene supplies the remainder. The chain is built from TRBV7-9 and TRBJ1-1, with no clear D. Trimming cost V 4 bases and J 5 bases, with 14 bases left between them. The CDR3 is made up of 14 amino acids. Germline V gene lookup returns CDR1 SEHNR and CDR2 FQNEAQ (reference sequence). CDR3: CASSWSFGGTEAFF. The DNA read from the CDR3 is TGTGCCAGCAGCTGGAGTTTTGGCGGAACTGAA.

This clone was seen at least ten times. The observed sequence ends 3 residues before the CDR3 terminus, with the missing tail filled in from the germline J gene. V and J are TRBV5-1 and TRBJ2-2, with TRBD2 identical over 10 bases. Losses at the gene ends were 6 bases for V and 7 bases for J; bases not matched to a gene: 9. Germline CDR1 reads SGHRS; CDR2 reads YFSETQ. The CDR3 is 15 amino acids. The chain's CDR3 is CASISSGSSDGELFF. The sequenced CDR3 bases are TGCGCCAGCATTTCTAGCGGGAGTTCCGACGGGGAG.

Remarks on this clone: The read finishes 3 residues shy of the CDR3 end, and the germline J gene is used to complete it. The chain couples TRBV5-1 to TRBJ1-2, with 8 bases aligning to TRBD1. This CDR3 spans 14 amino acids. The trim removed 2 bases at V and 3 bases at J, leaving 3 bases unmatched. Looked up from germline, CDR1 is SGHRS and CDR2 is YFSETQ. The CDR3: CASSFGQGHYGYTF. The sequenced CDR3 bases are TGCGCCAGCAGCTTCGGACAGGGCCACTATGGC.

This clone was found many times. Sequencing ends 3 residues short of the CDR3 end; the germline J gene provides the rest. The V gene is TRBV6-2 or TRBV6-3, the J gene TRBJ2-1; the D call may be TRBD1 or TRBD2 (5 bases each). V lost 6 bases and J 2 bases, leaving 8 bases between the germline ends. The CDR3 contains 13 residues. From germline, CDR1 is MNHEY and CDR2 SVGEGT. The CDR3 bases that were read are TGTGCCAGCAGCAGAGGGGCCTACAATGAG. Its protein is CASSRGAYNE. In full, the CDR3 is CASSRGAYNEQFF.

The sample holds many counts of this clone. The CDR3 extends 3 residues past the end of the read, so its final part is completed from the germline J gene. The chain combines TRBV10-3 with TRBJ2-5; 7 bases agree with TRBD1. This CDR3 has 14 amino acids. Germline V lookup: CDR1 ENHRY, CDR2 SYGVKD. V gave up 9 bases and J gave up 5 bases; unmatched junction bases: 12. The covered CDR3 bases are TGTGCCATACAAGGGGACAGTGGTCACGAGACC. It yields the protein CAIQGDSGHET. The whole CDR3 region reads CAIQGDSGHETQYF.

Turning to this clone: The CDR3 end falls 3 residues outside the read, so it is completed with the germline J gene. The chain combines TRBV7-9 with TRBJ2-5; 9 bases agree with TRBD2. Unmatched junction bases numbered 6, after V lost 5 bases and J lost 5 bases. CDR1 is SEHNR, CDR2 FQNEAQ, per germline (reference sequence). The CDR3 spans 14 residues. CDR3 DNA, as far as it was read: TGTGCCAGCAGCCTTAGCGGGGGAAGGGAGACC. It yields the protein CASSLSGGRET. The CDR3 reads in full as CASSLSGGRETQYF.

Ten or more counts support this clone. The read ends 3 residues before the CDR3 terminus; that terminus is restored from the germline J gene. The chain couples TRBV30 to TRBJ1-1; D gene ambiguous. The V gene's germline CDR1 is GTSNPN and CDR2 SVGIG (reference sequence). The CDR3 length is 11 residues. This chain's CDR3 is CAWSFSTEAFF. CDR3 bases read: TGTGCCTGGAGTTTCAGTACCGAA. Looking up the rest from reference TRBV30 and TRBJ1-1 gives the full variable domain: SQTIHQWPATLVQPVGSPLSLECTVEGTSNPNLYWYRQAAGRGLQLLFYSVGIGQISSEVPQNLSASRPQDRQFILSSKKLLLSDSGFYLCAWSFSTEAFFGQGTRLTVV.

There are a few counts of this clone. The read terminates 3 residues before the CDR3 end, so the remaining end is supplied by the germline J gene. The chain links TRBV7-2 to TRBJ1-2; 9 bases match TRBD1. V shed 5 bases and J 6 bases; nucleotides not matched to a gene: 10. This CDR3 is built from 15 residues. Per the germline V gene, CDR1 is SGHTA and CDR2 is FQGNSA. CDR3: CASSSRQGVSHGYTF. CDR3 bases read: TGTGCCAGCAGCAGTCGACAGGGGGTCTCACATGGC.

This clone was picked up many times. The read ends 3 residues before the CDR3 terminus; that terminus is restored from the germline J gene. The rearrangement uses TRBV29-1 and TRBJ2-5, with D perhaps matching TRBD1 (7 bases). Trimming took off 4 bases at V and 2 bases at J, with 14 bases between the two ends. Germline CDR1 is SQVTM and CDR2 is ANQGSEA. The CDR3 has 14 residues. Partial CDR3 DNA: TGCAGCGTTGTTCAGGGGGACTTACAAGAGACC. Protein: CSVVQGDLQET. The whole CDR3 region reads CSVVQGDLQETQYF.

This clone has at least ten counts. The read stops 3 residues short of the end of the CDR3; the missing end is completed from the germline J gene. V gene TRBV7-2 combines with J gene TRBJ2-7, with 8 bases identical to TRBD1. CDR1 and CDR2 from the germline V gene are SGHTA and FQGNSA. The CDR3 totals 12 residues. J lost 6 bases, V lost 4 bases, and 2 bases had no gene match. This CDR3 is CASSSQGAEQYF. The CDR3 DNA, read in part, is TGTGCCAGCAGCTCCCAGGGGGCCGAG.

This clone was counted a few times. The CDR3 end falls 3 residues outside the read, so it is completed with the germline J gene. V gene TRBV19 combines with J gene TRBJ1-1, with a possible D match to TRBD1 (5 bases). Germline assignment: CDR1 LNHDA and CDR2 SQIVND (reference sequence). CDR3 size: 15 residues. Trimming took 3 bases from V and 1 from J, leaving 12 bases between them. The CDR3 DNA, read in part, is TGTGCCAGTAGTATCGACAGTTTGGGGAACACTGAA. Residues: CASSIDSLGNTE. In full, the CDR3 is CASSIDSLGNTEAFF.

As concerns this clone: The read terminates 3 residues before the CDR3 end, so the remaining end is supplied by the germline J gene. J is TRBJ1-2 and V is TRBV5-5; the D gene is possibly TRBD1 (6 bases). Germline V gene data show CDR1 as SGHKS and CDR2 as YYEKEE (reference sequence). Trimming removed 2 bases at V and 7 bases at J, with 18 bases between. CDR3 length equals 15 residues. The DNA read from the CDR3 is TGTGCCAGCAGCTTACGAGACAGGTCGGCGGCTGGC. It is translated as CASSLRDRSAAG. The complete CDR3 protein is CASSLRDRSAAGYTF.

This clone turned up a few times. The read gets to within 3 residues of the CDR3 end, and the germline J gene fills in the rest. The chain employs TRBV7-9 and TRBJ1-6, with D hard to call. Germline V gene data show CDR1 as SEHNR and CDR2 as FQNEAQ (reference sequence). This CDR3 comprises 14 residues. V lost 8 bases and J 1 base, leaving 9 bases between the germline ends. The CDR3 spells CASAFVSYNSPLHF. The DNA read from the CDR3 is TGTGCCAGCGCGTTCGTGTCCTATAATTCACCC. Together with reference TRBV7-9 and TRBJ1-6, the CDR3 gives the full variable domain: DTGVSQNPRHKITKRGQNVTFRCDPISEHNRLYWYRQTLGQGPEFLTYFQNEAQLEKSRLLSDRFSAERPKGSFSTLEIQRTEQGDSAMYLCASAFVSYNSPLHFGNGTRLTVT.

About this clone: The read gets to within 3 residues of the CDR3 end, and the germline J gene fills in the rest. The chain couples TRBV11-1 to TRBJ2-5; 7 bases are shared with TRBD1. The germline V gene has CDR1 SGHAT and CDR2 FQDESV (reference sequence). The V gene end was trimmed by 4 bases and the J gene end by 3 bases; junction bases not matched to a gene: 8. This CDR3 has 15 residues. CDR3 bases read: TGTGCCAGCAGCTCCTCCGGGACAGACAAAGAGACC. Translated, it gives CASSSSGTDKET. The entire CDR3 reads CASSSSGTDKETQYF.

On this clone itself: The observed sequence ends 3 residues before the CDR3 terminus, with the missing tail filled in from the germline J gene. V usage is TRBV19 and J usage is TRBJ2-1, with TRBD2 matching 7 bases. The CDR3 consists of 13 residues. Germline V gives CDR1 LNHDA, CDR2 SQIVND (reference sequence). Trimming took 10 bases from V and 8 from J; bases not matched to a gene: 11. CDR3 protein: CATSGRAGDEQFF. The part of the CDR3 DNA that was read is TGTGCCACCTCAGGACGGGCGGGGGATGAG. Together with reference TRBV19 and TRBJ2-1, the CDR3 gives the full variable domain: DGGITQSPKYLFRKEGQNVTLSCEQNLNHDAMYWYRQDPGQGLRLIYYSQIVNDFQKGDIAEGYSVSREKKESFPLTVTSAQKNPTAFYLCATSGRAGDEQFFGPGTRLTVL.

This clone was picked up a small number of times. The DNA ends 3 residues before the CDR3 does, and the rest of the CDR3 is filled in from the germline J gene. The chain combines TRBV19 with TRBJ1-5; D might be TRBD1 (5 bases). CDR1 LNHDA and CDR2 SQIVND come from the germline V gene (reference sequence). The V gene lost 9 bases and the J gene lost 2 bases, with 14 bases spanning the gap. The CDR3 is 14 residues long. CDR3 sequence: CASHGGFGNQPQHF. The CDR3 bases that were read are TGTGCCAGCCACGGGGGGTTTGGCAATCAGCCC.